Presented here are 30 T cell receptor beta chains from one specimen sequenced in a study of Graves' ophthalmopathy and Graves' hyperthyroidism. Amplification from RNA transcripts yielded the TCR beta CDR3 regions. A first-round RT-PCR used HTBI primers, followed by a second-round multiplex PCR. TCRdb recomputed calls from the multiplex PCR reads with MiXCR, one row per CDR3 protein. The data hold roughly 300,000 distinct CDR3 sequences, with roughly 17% observed a single time. Sequenced sample: peripheral blood. The receptors derive from an adult man with Graves' ophthalmopathy.

As to this clonotype: Possible read error: a much larger clone is one base away. The V call is TRBV7-9, the J call TRBJ1-1; D not certain. The CDR3 runs 14 residues. CDR1 is SEHNR, CDR2 FQNEAQ, per germline (reference sequence). In DNA, the CDR3 is TGTGCCAGCAGCTTACTGGAAATGAACACTGGAGCTTTCTTT. Protein product: CASSLLEMNTGAFF.

This clonotype was picked up many times. The chain couples TRBV4-1 to TRBJ1-2, with D perhaps TRBD1 (6 bases). Germline-derived CDR1 and CDR2 are MGHRA and YSYEKL. The ends were cut back, 0 bases at V and 3 bases at J, with 11 bases in the middle. The CDR3 is made up of 15 amino acids. The CDR3 sequence: CASSQDPGDHYGYTF. CDR3 coding DNA: TGCGCCAGCAGCCAAGACCCAGGGGATCACTATGGCTACACCTTC.

This clonotype was detected many times. The chain couples TRBV7-2 to TRBJ2-7; D is possibly TRBD1 (5 bases). V shed 1 base and J shed 7 bases, with 17 bases lying between them. Germline loops: CDR1 SGHTA, CDR2 FQGNSA. This CDR3 comprises 15 residues. The CDR3 coding sequence is TGTGCCAGCAGCTTAGGAGGACATCGGGCCGGGGAGCAGTACTTC. Encoded protein: CASSLGGHRAGEQYF.

The sample holds many counts of this clonotype. This chain connects TRBV2 to TRBJ2-7, with 9 bases matching TRBD1. Trimming took 6 bases from V and 7 from J; bases not matched to a gene: 7. Germline loops: CDR1 SNHLY, CDR2 FYNNEI. The CDR3 contains 13 residues. DNA for the CDR3: TGTGCCAGCAGCCGGGACAGGGAAAATGAGCAGTACTTC. Amino acid sequence: CASSRDRENEQYF.

The chain has TRBV20-1 and TRBJ1-3; D possibly corresponds to TRBD1 (6 bases). CDR3 size: 15 residues. Germline V gene data show CDR1 as DFQATT and CDR2 as SNEGSKA (reference sequence). Trimming stripped 1 base from V and 0 bases from J, with 10 bases between. CDR3: CSARVGTFSGNTIYF. CDR3 DNA sequence: TGCAGTGCTAGAGTCGGGACATTCTCTGGAAACACCATATATTTT.

At least ten counts were recorded for this clonotype. The rearrangement joins TRBV5-1 to TRBJ2-2; 9 bases are a match to TRBD1. The CDR3 totals 17 residues. The V segment lost 3 bases and the J segment 6 bases; nucleotides outside the gene matches: 12. Germline CDR1 SGHRS, CDR2 YFSETQ. The CDR3 DNA follows: TGCGCCAGCAGCTCACATACAGGGGGCCGGATGGCCGGGGAGCTGTTTTTT. This sequence encodes CASSSHTGGRMAGELFF.

The chain links TRBV6-5 to TRBJ1-2; possibly TRBD1 for D (6 bases). V lost 4 bases and J lost 5, with 20 bases in between. Germline V gene lookup returns CDR1 MNHEY and CDR2 SVGAGI. This CDR3 spans 16 amino acids. The CDR3 nucleotides read TGTGCCAGCAGTTCCAACTCCAACAGGGTGGGATATGGCTACACCTTC. The encoded protein is CASSSNSNRVGYGYTF.

This clonotype has at least ten counts. The rearrangement uses TRBV13 and TRBJ2-7, with D unresolved. This CDR3 comprises 13 residues. Germline values: CDR1 PRHDT, CDR2 FYEKMQ (reference sequence). V was trimmed by 2 bases and J by 5 bases, leaving 10 bases between them. The CDR3 coding sequence is TGTGCCAGCAGCTTATCCCCTTTCGACGAGCAGTACTTC. Translating gives CASSLSPFDEQYF.

In this sample, this clonotype turned up many times. The rearrangement links TRBV14 to TRBJ2-7, with a weak D call TRBD1 (6 bases). The CDR3 is 16 residues long. Germline V gene sequence: CDR1 SGHDN, CDR2 FVKESK. Between the trimmed V and J ends, which lost 4 bases and 6 bases, there was a span of 22 bases. The CDR3, as DNA: TGTGCCAGCAGCCCGACGACCTTATTCGACAGGTTCGAGCAGTACTTC. This codes for CASSPTTLFDRFEQYF.

At least ten counts were recorded for this clonotype. The CDR3 nucleotides are TGCGCCAGCAGCCAAGGAGGTCGGACGAATCAGCCCCAGCATTTT. Translation: CASSQGGRTNQPQHF. The chain recombines TRBV4-1 with TRBJ1-5; no firm D call. Per the germline V gene, CDR1 is MGHRA and CDR2 is YSYEKL. V lost 1 base and J 4 bases, leaving 11 bases between the germline ends. There are 15 residues in the CDR3.

The V gene is TRBV6-2 or TRBV6-3, the J gene TRBJ1-5, with D possibly TRBD1 on 5 matching bases. This CDR3 region has 15 residues. V gave up 4 bases and J gave up 3 bases, with 13 bases separating them. The germline V gene has CDR1 MNHEY and CDR2 SVGEGT. CDR3 nucleotides: TGTGCCAGCAGTTTGTATCGGGGGATCAATCAGCCCCAGCATTTT. This sequence encodes CASSLYRGINQPQHF.

This clonotype was found many times. The CDR3 region has the DNA TGTGCCAGCAGCCGGATTCATGGGGAGACCCAGTACTTC. Translated, it gives CASSRIHGETQYF. The rearrangement joins TRBV7-3 to TRBJ2-5; D not certain. The V gene lost 5 bases and the J gene lost 5 bases, with 12 bases spanning the gap. The CDR3 spans 13 residues. Germline V gene data show CDR1 as SGHTA and CDR2 as FQGTGA.

This clonotype was observed many times. The chain has TRBV5-1 and TRBJ1-2; D might be TRBD1 (5 bases). CDR1 and CDR2 from the germline V gene are SGHRS and YFSETQ. The germline V and J ends were trimmed by 5 bases and 3 bases, with 11 bases remaining between them. The CDR3 has 13 residues. CDR3 residues: CASSSMGDYGYTF. The CDR3 DNA is TGCGCCAGCAGTTCAATGGGGGACTATGGCTACACCTTC.

This clonotype was counted many times. CDR3 in amino acids: CSVTQGKDGYTF. Here the CDR3 DNA reads TGCAGCGTTACCCAGGGGAAGGATGGCTACACCTTC. The chain carries TRBV29-1 and TRBJ1-2; D perhaps matches TRBD1 (6 bases). The CDR3 consists of 12 residues. Germline CDR1 reads SQVTM; CDR2 reads ANQGSEA. V was cut by 5 bases and J by 6 bases, with 13 bases left in between.

This clonotype was seen ten or more times. J is TRBJ2-3 and V is TRBV27; tentatively, D is TRBD1 (5 bases). The CDR3 consists of 13 residues. The germline V gene encodes CDR1 MNHEY and CDR2 SMNVEV (reference sequence). The ends were cut back, 5 bases at V and 6 bases at J, with 12 bases in the middle. In DNA, the CDR3 is TGTGCCAGCAGTCGGACAAACAGGGATACGCAGTATTTT. This gives the protein CASSRTNRDTQYF.

This clonotype was observed at least ten times. The V call is TRBV6-2 or TRBV6-3, the J call TRBJ1-5; possibly TRBD1 for D (6 bases). The CDR3 runs 18 residues. Trimming shortened V by 10 bases and J by 2 bases, and 27 bases separated the two germline ends. Germline V lookup: CDR1 MNHEY, CDR2 SVGEGT. The CDR3 spells CATARATGGSLGNQPQHF. The CDR3 DNA reads as TGTGCCACCGCCCGGGCGACAGGAGGATCATTGGGCAATCAGCCCCAGCATTTT.

In nucleotides, the CDR3 is TGTGCCAGCAGCGATAGCGAGTTAGAGACCCAGTACTTC. This encodes CASSDSELETQYF. V gene TRBV2 combines with J gene TRBJ2-5; perhaps TRBD2 as D (5 bases). Per the germline V gene, CDR1 is SNHLY and CDR2 is FYNNEI. This CDR3 comprises 13 residues. Trimming removed 6 bases at V and 4 bases at J, with 12 bases between.

This clonotype was counted many times. The chain links TRBV4-2 to TRBJ2-2, with 7 bases fitting TRBD2. With 10 bases clipped from V and 1 base from J, the junction kept 3 bases outside the gene matches. The CDR3 covers 13 residues. The V gene's germline CDR1 is LGHNA and CDR2 YNFKEQ. CDR3 DNA sequence: TGTGCCACCCGGGGGGAGAACACCGGGGAGCTGTTTTTT. Amino acid sequence: CATRGENTGELFF.

This clonotype was counted at least ten times. The gene calls are TRBV18 and TRBJ1-1; 7 nucleotides align to TRBD1. Unmatched junction bases numbered 2, after V lost 6 bases and J lost 1 base. The germline gives CDR1 KGHSH, CDR2 LQKENI. The CDR3 extends over 13 amino acids. The CDR3 nucleotides read TGTGCCAGCTCGGGACAGCCGAACACTGAAGCTTTCTTT. Protein product: CASSGQPNTEAFF.

The rearrangement joins TRBV6-5 to TRBJ1-2; D is unresolved. The CDR3 runs 16 residues. Between the trimmed V and J ends, which lost 2 bases and 0 bases, there was a span of 13 bases. Germline-derived CDR1 and CDR2 are MNHEY and SVGAGI. CDR3: CASSYRSKTTNYGYTF. The CDR3 region has the DNA TGTGCCAGCAGTTACCGAAGCAAGACAACTAACTATGGCTACACCTTC.

CDR3 region: CASSKGSIGYTF. The CDR3 nucleotides read TGCGCCAGCAGTAAGGGTTCGATTGGCTACACCTTC. This sequence joins TRBV5-1 and TRBJ1-2; no reliable D call. The CDR3 sequence is 12 residues long. The V end lost 5 bases, the J end lost 7 bases, and 12 bases lay between the germline ends. Germline V gene lookup returns CDR1 SGHRS and CDR2 YFSETQ.

The chain combines TRBV19 with TRBJ1-1, with 8 bases fitting TRBD1. The trim removed 6 bases at V and 2 bases at J, leaving 2 bases unmatched. The CDR3 extends over 13 amino acids. Looked up from germline, CDR1 is LNHDA and CDR2 is SQIVND (reference sequence). CDR3 amino acids: CASRDRANTEAFF. DNA for the CDR3: TGTGCCAGTAGGGACAGGGCTAACACTGAAGCTTTCTTT.

This clonotype has a count of ten or more. One base away lies a much larger clone, so this may be a sequencing read error. This rearrangement joins TRBV12-3 or TRBV12-4 to TRBJ1-1, with no clear D. This CDR3 comprises 13 residues. The CDR3 bases are TGTGCCAGCAGTTTAAGGAGGGTCACTGAAGCTTCCTTT. It yields the protein CASSLRRVTEASF.

This clonotype was seen ten or more times. The chain couples TRBV6-4 to TRBJ2-2; 8 nucleotides line up with TRBD2. The CDR3 is 17 residues long. CDR1 and CDR2 (germline): MRHNA, SNTAGT. J lost 6 bases, V lost 6 bases, and 15 bases had no gene match. The CDR3 loop is CASSPIRGGLRAGELFF. In nucleotides, the CDR3 is TGTGCCAGCAGCCCAATTCGGGGGGGTCTTCGCGCCGGGGAGCTGTTTTTT.

This clonotype was detected ten times or more. CDR3: CSARGASGLPQETQYF. For the CDR3, the DNA is TGCAGTGCTAGAGGAGCTAGCGGGCTACCTCAAGAGACCCAGTACTTC. V is TRBV20-1 and J is TRBJ2-5; 8 bases map to TRBD2. Germline V gives CDR1 DFQATT, CDR2 SNEGSKA (reference sequence). The V gene end was trimmed by 1 base and the J gene end by 2 bases; junction bases not matched to a gene: 9. CDR3 length: 16 amino acids.

In its sample, this clonotype was seen many times. The chain recombines TRBV7-8 with TRBJ2-7, with 7 bases fitting TRBD2. The V and J ends lost 2 bases and 0 bases, in that order; junction bases with no gene match: 7. This CDR3 region has 16 residues. Germline V lookup: CDR1 SGHVS, CDR2 FQNEAQ. The CDR3 spells CASSLFESGISYEQYF. The CDR3 DNA reads as TGTGCCAGCAGCTTATTTGAGAGCGGGATCTCCTACGAGCAGTACTTC.

This clonotype was seen at least ten times. The chain uses TRBV6-2 or TRBV6-3 and TRBJ1-1; weak D call: TRBD1 (5 bases). Trimming removed 7 bases at V and 2 bases at J, with 23 bases between. CDR3 length equals 17 residues. Germline loops: CDR1 MNHEY, CDR2 SVGEGT. In DNA form, the CDR3 reads TGTGCCAGCACCTACGGGGCAGTCGTTTGGACTAACACTGAAGCTTTCTTT. It encodes CASTYGAVVWTNTEAFF.

In its sample, this clonotype was seen many times. The genes are TRBV30 and TRBJ1-5; 9 bases agree with TRBD1. Germline V gives CDR1 GTSNPN, CDR2 SVGIG (reference sequence). The CDR3 loop spans 16 amino acids. Trimming cost V 1 base and J 2 bases; bases outside gene matches: 6. CDR3 coding DNA: TGTGCCTGGAGTGGTCCTCGGACAGGGGGCAATCAGCCCCAGCATTTT. The encoded protein is CAWSGPRTGGNQPQHF.

This clonotype was seen ten or more times. The chain links TRBV29-1 to TRBJ2-7, with D perhaps matching TRBD1 (6 bases). Trimming removed 1 base at V and 4 bases at J, with 14 bases between. This CDR3 region has 14 residues. The germline CDR1 and CDR2 sequences are SQVTM and ANQGSEA. CDR3 nucleotide sequence: TGCAGCGTTGAAGGGCAGGGGTCAAGATACGAGCAGTACTTC. Protein: CSVEGQGSRYEQYF.

This clonotype appeared many times. The chain has TRBV9 and TRBJ1-2; TRBD1 matches at 10 bases. The CDR3 sequence is 19 residues long. V was pared by 3 bases and J by 4 bases, with 18 bases of the junction left unmatched. The germline CDR1 and CDR2 sequences are SGDLS and YYNGEE. CDR3 loop: CASSAGFQTGTGVIYGYTF. The CDR3 DNA sequence: TGTGCCAGCAGCGCCGGTTTTCAAACCGGGACAGGGGTGATCTATGGCTACACCTTC. The variable domain in full, completed from reference TRBV9 and TRBJ1-2, reads DSGVTQTPKHLITATGQRVTLRCSPRSGDLSVYWYQQSLDQGLQFLIQYYNGEERAKGNILERFSAQQFPDLHSELNLSSLELGDSALYFCASSAGFQTGTGVIYGYTFGSGTRLTVV.